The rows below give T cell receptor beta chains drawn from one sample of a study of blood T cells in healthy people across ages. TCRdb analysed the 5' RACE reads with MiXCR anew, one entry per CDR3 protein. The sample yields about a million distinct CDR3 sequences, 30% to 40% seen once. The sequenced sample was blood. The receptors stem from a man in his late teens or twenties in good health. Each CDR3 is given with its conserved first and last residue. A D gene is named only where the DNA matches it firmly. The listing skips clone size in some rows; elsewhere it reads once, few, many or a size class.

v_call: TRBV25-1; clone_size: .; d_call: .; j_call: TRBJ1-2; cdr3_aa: CASSAFEGVPRRNPGPNYGYTF; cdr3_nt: TGTGCCAGCAGTGCCTTCGAAGGTGTCCCCCGAAGGAATCCCGGACCTAACTATGGCTACACCTTC
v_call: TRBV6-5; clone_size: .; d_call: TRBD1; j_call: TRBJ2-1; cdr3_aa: CASRPGQSRNEQFF; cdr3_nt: TGTGCCAGCAGACCGGGACAGTCAAGGAATGAGCAGTTCTTC
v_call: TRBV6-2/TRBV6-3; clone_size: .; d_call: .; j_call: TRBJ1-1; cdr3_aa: CALPKAGWANTEAFF; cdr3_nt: TGTGCCCTCCCTAAGGCAGGATGGGCGAACACTGAAGCTTTCTTT
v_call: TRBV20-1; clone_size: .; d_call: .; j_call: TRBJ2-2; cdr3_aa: CSASMGATNTGELFF; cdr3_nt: TGCAGTGCTAGTATGGGGGCTACGAACACCGGGGAGCTGTTTTTT
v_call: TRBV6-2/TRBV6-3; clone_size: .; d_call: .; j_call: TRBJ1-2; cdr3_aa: CASSQTGTVHYGYTF; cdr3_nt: TGTGCCAGCAGTCAAACCGGGACGGTGCATTATGGCTACACCTTC
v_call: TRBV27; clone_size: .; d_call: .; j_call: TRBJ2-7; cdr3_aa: CASSRQASYEQYF; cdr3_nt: TGTGCCAGCAGTCGACAGGCCTCCTACGAGCAGTACTTC
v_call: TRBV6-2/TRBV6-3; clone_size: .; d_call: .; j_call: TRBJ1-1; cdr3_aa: CASSYPGGGVDTEAFF; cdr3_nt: TGTGCCAGCAGTTACCCTGGGGGAGGCGTGGACACTGAAGCTTTCTTT
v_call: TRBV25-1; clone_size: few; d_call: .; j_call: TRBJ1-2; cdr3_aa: CASQGHGYTF; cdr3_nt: TGTGCCAGTCAGGGGCATGGCTACACCTTC
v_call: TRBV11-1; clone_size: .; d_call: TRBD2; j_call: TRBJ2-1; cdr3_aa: CASSTMPGLAGDQFF; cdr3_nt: TGTGCCAGCAGCACTATGCCGGGACTAGCGGGGGACCAGTTCTTC
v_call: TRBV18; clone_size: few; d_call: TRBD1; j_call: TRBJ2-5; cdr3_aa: CASSLAGTGTQTTQYF; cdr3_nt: TGTGCCAGCTCACTCGCCGGGACAGGGACACAAACGACCCAGTACTTC
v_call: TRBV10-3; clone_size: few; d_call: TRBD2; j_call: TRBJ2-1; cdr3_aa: CAISPQLAGVTEQFF; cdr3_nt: TGTGCCATCAGTCCTCAACTAGCGGGGGTAACTGAGCAGTTCTTC
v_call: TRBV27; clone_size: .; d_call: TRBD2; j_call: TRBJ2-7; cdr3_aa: CATSPAGPYNEQYF; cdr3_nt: TGTGCCACCTCGCCAGCGGGGCCCTACAATGAGCAGTACTTC
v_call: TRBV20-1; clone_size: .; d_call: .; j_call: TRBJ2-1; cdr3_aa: CSASAHNEQFF; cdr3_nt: TGCAGTGCTAGCGCCCACAATGAGCAGTTCTTC
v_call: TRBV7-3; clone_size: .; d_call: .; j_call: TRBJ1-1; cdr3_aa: CASSLGRAANTEAFF; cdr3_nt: TGTGCCAGCAGCTTGGGTAGGGCAGCGAACACTGAAGCTTTCTTT
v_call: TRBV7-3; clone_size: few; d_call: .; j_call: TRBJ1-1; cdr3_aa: CASSLRGREAFF; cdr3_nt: TGTGCCAGCAGCTTACGGGGACGAGAAGCTTTCTTT
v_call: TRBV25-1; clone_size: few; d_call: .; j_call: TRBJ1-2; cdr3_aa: CASSEYRAPYGYTF; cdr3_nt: TGTGCCAGCAGTGAATATCGGGCACCGTATGGCTACACCTTC
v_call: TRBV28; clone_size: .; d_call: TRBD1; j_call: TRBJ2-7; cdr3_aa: CASTVDGTGSGEQYF; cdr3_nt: TGTGCCAGCACTGTAGACGGGACAGGGTCGGGAGAGCAGTACTTC
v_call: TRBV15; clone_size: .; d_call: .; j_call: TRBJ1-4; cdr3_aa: CATSRDRRGEKLFF; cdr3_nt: TGTGCCACCAGCAGAGACAGACGGGGTGAAAAACTGTTTTTT
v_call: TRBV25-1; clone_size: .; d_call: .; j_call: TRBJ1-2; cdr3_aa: CASSDIRTGGGYGYTF; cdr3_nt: TGTGCCAGCAGTGATATTAGGACCGGGGGTGGCTATGGCTACACCTTC
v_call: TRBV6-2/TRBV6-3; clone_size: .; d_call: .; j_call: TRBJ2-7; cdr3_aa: CATHTYSYNEQYF; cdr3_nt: TGTGCCACGCACACGTACTCCTACAATGAGCAGTACTTC
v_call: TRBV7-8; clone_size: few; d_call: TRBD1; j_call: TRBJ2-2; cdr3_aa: CASSLTGTGYTGELFF; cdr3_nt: TGTGCCAGCAGCCTTACCGGGACAGGGTACACCGGGGAGCTGTTTTTT
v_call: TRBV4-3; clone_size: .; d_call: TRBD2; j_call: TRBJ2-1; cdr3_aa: CASSQGLASFNEQFF; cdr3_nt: TGCGCCAGCAGCCAAGGACTAGCGTCCTTCAATGAGCAGTTCTTC
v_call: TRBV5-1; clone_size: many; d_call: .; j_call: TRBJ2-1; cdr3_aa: CASSLRPESSYNEQFF; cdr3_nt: TGCGCCAGCAGCTTACGTCCGGAAAGCTCCTACAATGAGCAGTTCTTC
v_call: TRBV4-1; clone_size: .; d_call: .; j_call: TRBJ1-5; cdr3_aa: CASGQEGRPKQPQHF; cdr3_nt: TGCGCCAGCGGCCAAGAAGGGAGACCCAAACAGCCCCAGCATTTT
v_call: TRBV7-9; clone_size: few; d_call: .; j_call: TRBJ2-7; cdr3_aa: CASSSEGHEQYF; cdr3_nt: TGTGCCAGCAGTTCTGAGGGCCACGAGCAGTACTTC
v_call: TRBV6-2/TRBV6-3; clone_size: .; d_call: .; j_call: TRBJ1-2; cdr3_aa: CASSDKNALGYTF; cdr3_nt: TGTGCCAGCAGTGACAAGAACGCCCTGGGCTACACCTTC
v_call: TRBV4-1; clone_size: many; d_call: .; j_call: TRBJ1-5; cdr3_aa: CASSQNADGAWPQHF; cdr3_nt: TGCGCCAGCAGCCAAAACGCGGACGGCGCATGGCCCCAGCATTTT
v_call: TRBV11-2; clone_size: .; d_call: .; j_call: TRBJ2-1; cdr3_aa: CASSPGQNSYNEQFF; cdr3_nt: TGTGCCAGCAGCCCAGGACAGAACTCCTACAATGAGCAGTTCTTC
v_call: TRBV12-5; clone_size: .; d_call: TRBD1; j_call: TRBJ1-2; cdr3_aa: CASGLRTGGDYYGYTF; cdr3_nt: TGTGCTAGTGGTCTCCGGACAGGGGGCGATTATTATGGCTACACCTTC
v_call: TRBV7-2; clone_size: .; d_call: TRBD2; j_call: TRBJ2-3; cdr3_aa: CASSPGLAGGPSDTQYF; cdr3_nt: TGTGCCAGCAGTCCGGGACTAGCGGGGGGGCCCTCAGATACGCAGTATTTT
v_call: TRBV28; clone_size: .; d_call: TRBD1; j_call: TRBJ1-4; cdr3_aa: CASSLWDRKLVGEKLFF; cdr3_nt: TGTGCCAGCAGTTTATGGGACAGGAAATTGGTTGGTGAAAAACTGTTTTTT
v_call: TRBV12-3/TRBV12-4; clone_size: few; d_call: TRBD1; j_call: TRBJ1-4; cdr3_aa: CASSRDRSLEKLFF; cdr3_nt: TGTGCCAGCAGTCGGGACAGGTCGTTAGAAAAACTGTTTTTT
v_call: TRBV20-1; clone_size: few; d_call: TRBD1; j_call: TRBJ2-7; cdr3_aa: CSARDWDRDYNEQYF; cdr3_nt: TGCAGTGCTCGAGACTGGGACAGGGACTACAATGAGCAGTACTTC
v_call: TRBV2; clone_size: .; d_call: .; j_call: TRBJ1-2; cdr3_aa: CASSEWRRAVDNYGYTF; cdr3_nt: TGTGCCAGCAGTGAATGGCGAAGGGCAGTCGATAACTATGGCTACACCTTC
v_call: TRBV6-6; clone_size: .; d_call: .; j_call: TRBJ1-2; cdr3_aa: CASSSRLEDGYTF; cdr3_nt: TGTGCCAGCAGTTCGCGCTTGGAGGACGGCTACACCTTC
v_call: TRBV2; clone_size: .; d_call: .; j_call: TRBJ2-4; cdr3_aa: CASGPEEMIAKNIQYF; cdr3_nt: TGTGCCAGCGGCCCCGAAGAGATGATAGCCAAAAACATTCAGTACTTC
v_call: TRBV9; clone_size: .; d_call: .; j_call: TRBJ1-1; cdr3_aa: CASSTRPRPTEAFF; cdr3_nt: TGTGCCAGCAGCACACGACCACGTCCCACTGAAGCTTTCTTT
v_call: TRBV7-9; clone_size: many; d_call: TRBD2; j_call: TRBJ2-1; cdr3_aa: CASSLEVTSDEQFF; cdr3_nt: TGTGCCAGCAGCTTAGAGGTGACTAGCGATGAGCAGTTCTTC
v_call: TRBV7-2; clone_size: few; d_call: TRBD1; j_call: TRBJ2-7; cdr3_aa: CTSSLATGTGDTEQYF; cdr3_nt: TGTACCAGCAGCTTAGCCACCGGGACAGGGGATACAGAGCAGTACTTC
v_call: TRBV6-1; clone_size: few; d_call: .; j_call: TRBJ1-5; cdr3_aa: CASTLKGQGVSGNQPQHF; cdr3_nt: TGTGCCAGCACCCTCAAGGGGCAGGGTGTGAGTGGCAATCAGCCCCAGCATTTT
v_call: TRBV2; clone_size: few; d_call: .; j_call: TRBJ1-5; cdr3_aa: CASSLGTVVGQPQHF; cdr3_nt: TGTGCCAGCAGTCTCGGGACGGTCGTGGGGCAGCCCCAGCATTTT
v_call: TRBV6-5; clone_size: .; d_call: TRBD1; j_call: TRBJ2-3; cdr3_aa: CATLATGTEGTDTQYF; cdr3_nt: TGTGCCACCCTGGCGACCGGGACAGAAGGAACAGATACGCAGTATTTT
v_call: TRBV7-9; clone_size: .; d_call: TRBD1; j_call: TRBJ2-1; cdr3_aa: CASSLARTGAFSGDEQFF; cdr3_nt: TGTGCCAGCAGCTTAGCCCGGACAGGGGCTTTTTCGGGAGATGAGCAGTTCTTC
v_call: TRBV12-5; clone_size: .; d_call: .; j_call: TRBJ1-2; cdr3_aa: CASGSPPGASNYGYTF; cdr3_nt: TGTGCTAGTGGTTCCCCTCCAGGGGCCTCTAACTATGGCTACACCTTC
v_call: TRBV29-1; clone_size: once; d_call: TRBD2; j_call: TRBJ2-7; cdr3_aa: CSVAASGYNEQYF; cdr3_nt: TGCAGCGTTGCGGCTAGCGGATACAATGAGCAGTACTTC